The sequence of this T cell receptor (beta chain) was determined in a study of blood T cell repertoires in COVID-19. Study details: PBMCs, B-cell-depleted T cells, or T cells provided the cDNA or gDNA that made up the material.

The table came from immunoSEQ multiplex PCR; TCRdb's copy has only in-frame clones and leaves some out. The repertoire holds around 100,000 clones, with about 83% as singletons. Germline V CDR1 and CDR2: LNHDA, SQIVND (reference sequence). The CDR3 is 17 residues long. V lost 2 bases to trimming and J lost 6 bases; unmatched junction nucleotides: 9. Specimen: peripheral blood. This chain uses TRBV19 with TRBJ1-5; 11 bases fit TRBD1. This sequence was found in a human donor in a cohort sampled during active COVID-19. The DNA of the CDR3 is TGTGCCAGTAGTATAATGGACAGGGGGCTTGTAGGTCAGCCCCAGCATTTT. This encodes CASSIMDRGLVGQPQHF.